Listed below are T cell receptor beta chains from one sample, sequenced in a study of radiation and T cells in renal cell carcinoma. Here immunoSEQ multiplex PCR was the method, and the copy in TCRdb shows in-frame clones only, minus some. The profile shows about 160,000 clones, 88% of them singletons. The material sequenced was blood, taken from a patient whose treatment included radiotherapy and nephrectomy. These TCRs come from an older woman with renal cell carcinoma. The CDR3 runs from the conserved cysteine through the conserved F or W. D genes are given only for firm matches. Clone size is not always given. Where it is, it says once, few, many or a class for expanded clones.

abundance,v_gene,d_gene,j_gene,CDR3nt,CDR3aa
once,TRBV19,.,TRBJ1-1,TGTGCCAGTAAGAAAGGGGACATCACTGAAGCTTTCTTT,CASKKGDITEAFF
.,TRBV15,.,TRBJ1-6,TGTGCCACCAGCAGAGAAATGGGGAATTCACCCCTCCACTTT,CATSREMGNSPLHF
.,TRBV6-1,.,TRBJ1-4,TGTGCCAGCACACGGACGGACGAAAAACTGTTTTTT,CASTRTDEKLFF
.,TRBV7-9,.,TRBJ2-2,TGTGCCAGCAGCCCTATGAGGCAAACGGAGGGGAACACCGGGGAGCTGTTTTTT,CASSPMRQTEGNTGELFF
.,TRBV6-1,.,TRBJ2-2,TGTGCCAGCAGTGACCCGGGACATACCCCCGCCGGGGAGCTGTTTTTT,CASSDPGHTPAGELFF
.,TRBV7-8,.,TRBJ1-2,TGTGCCAGCAGCTTACACAGGGCCGACTATGGCTACACCTTC,CASSLHRADYGYTF
.,TRBV9,.,TRBJ2-1,TGTGCCAGCAGCGTAGAGGCCCGCGGGGAGCAGTTCTTC,CASSVEARGEQFF
.,TRBV11-3,.,TRBJ2-1,TGTGCCAGCAGCGAACAGGACAATGAGCAGTTCTTC,CASSEQDNEQFF
.,TRBV6-5,.,TRBJ2-5,TGTGCCAGCAGTCGGGGAGGGGGGATGCAAGAGACCCAGTACTTC,CASSRGGGMQETQYF
.,TRBV4-1,.,TRBJ2-3,TGCGCCAGCAGCCAAGTCGGAACCGGCGCAATCACAGATACGCAGTATTTT,CASSQVGTGAITDTQYF
.,TRBV19,.,TRBJ2-5,TGTGCCAGTAGTATCTCAGGGCGGAGACCTCAAGAGACCCAGTACTTC,CASSISGRRPQETQYF
.,TRBV7-9,.,TRBJ1-1,TGTGCCAGCACCCAAATGGGGCCTCCGAACACTGAAGCTTTCTTT,CASTQMGPPNTEAFF
.,TRBV15,.,TRBJ2-3,TGTGCCACCAGCAGAGGGCTAGCGGATACGCAGTATTTT,CATSRGLADTQYF
.,TRBV6-1,.,TRBJ1-1,TGTGCCAGCAGTGACCGTGGGCTCCCGGAAGCTTTCTTT,CASSDRGLPEAFF
.,TRBV6-6,.,TRBJ1-1,TGTGCCAGCACCTATGGGGGTACCACTGAAGCTTTCTTT,CASTYGGTTEAFF
.,TRBV19,.,TRBJ1-3,TGTGCCAGTAGTTCCGGACGGGATAGCTCTGGAAACACCATATATTTT,CASSSGRDSSGNTIYF
.,TRBV10-2,TRBD1,TRBJ1-2,TGCGCCAGCAGCGGACAGGGAGAAGGTTTTGAGTACTATGGCTACACCTTC,CASSGQGEGFEYYGYTF
once,TRBV27,TRBD2,TRBJ2-2,TGTGCCAGCAGAAGTCCGGGACTAGCTTACACCGGGGAGCTGTTTTTT,CASRSPGLAYTGELFF
.,TRBV5-5,.,TRBJ1-5,TGTGCCAGCAGTTCCGGGCAAGGACGAAGCAATCAGCCCCAGCATTTT,CASSSGQGRSNQPQHF
.,TRBV9,.,TRBJ2-1,TGTGCCAGCAGCGCCGATGGGGCAGACTACAATGAGCAGTTCTTC,CASSADGADYNEQFF
.,TRBV11-2,TRBD2,TRBJ2-1,TGTGCCAGCAGCTTAGATATTGCGGGGGGAGTGGATGAGCAGTTCTTC,CASSLDIAGGVDEQFF
.,TRBV6-6,.,TRBJ1-6,TGTGCCAGCAGTTACAACAGGCCCGGGGAGAATTCACCCCTCCACTTT,CASSYNRPGENSPLHF
.,TRBV28,TRBD1,TRBJ1-4,TGTGCCAGCAGTACCCGACAGGGGGCGACTAATGAAAAACTGTTTTTT,CASSTRQGATNEKLFF
.,TRBV15,.,TRBJ1-3,TGTGCCACCAGCAGAGACCCAGGGCCTGGAAACACCATATATTTT,CATSRDPGPGNTIYF
.,TRBV7-2,.,TRBJ1-5,TGTGCCAGCAGCTTAGAGGGCCAGCCCCAGCATTTT,CASSLEGQPQHF
few,TRBV5-4,.,TRBJ2-7,TGTGCCAGCAGCCGGACAGTCCGATCCTACGAGCAGTACTTC,CASSRTVRSYEQYF
once,TRBV28,TRBD1,TRBJ2-2,TGTGCCAGCATCTTCGACCAGGGGGCCGGGGAGCTGTTTTTT,CASIFDQGAGELFF
.,TRBV18,TRBD1,TRBJ1-1,TGTGCCAGCTCAGCACTACAGGGGATGTACACTGAAGCTTTCTTT,CASSALQGMYTEAFF
.,TRBV29-1,TRBD1,TRBJ1-3,TGCAGCGTGGCGACAGGGGGGAACACCATATATTTT,CSVATGGNTIYF